Included here is one TCR beta chain sequence, with context. This record belongs to a study of blood T cell repertoires in COVID-19. Overall study context: Samples came from the United States, Italy and Spain, spanning acute and convalescent COVID-19. Sources were T cells, B-cell-depleted T cells, or PBMCs; the material itself was cDNA or gDNA.

Original processing notes: Amplifying reference gene primers gave estimates of nucleated cell counts. Sequencing used immunoSEQ multiplex PCR; TCRdb keeps in-frame clones, though not all of them. The V and J calls and clone size were taken over from that table, and D and trimming were inferred from the DNA. The sample yields about 220,000 clones, roughly 87% seen once. The sample consisted of peripheral blood. This clonotype was obtained from a man aged 35 to 55 with active or convalescent COVID-19.

CDR3 amino acids: CASSKGGGGNQPQHF. As DNA, the CDR3 is TGTGCCAGCAGCAAGGGAGGGGGGGGGAATCAGCCCCAGCATTTT. This sequence joins TRBV21-1 and TRBJ1-5. TRBV21-1 is described as a pseudogene. CDR3 length: 15 residues.